The 13 T cell receptor beta chains below all came from one sample that was sequenced in a study of blood T cell repertoires in COVID-19. Repertoires were generated with immunoSEQ multiplex PCR, while TCRdb's copy carries only in-frame clones and drops some. Here the sample spans 60,000 or so clones, over 75% being singletons. Sequences were obtained from peripheral blood. Source of these receptors: a man between 60 and 70 years old with active or convalescent COVID-19.

The chain couples TRBV6-5 to TRBJ1-1; D may be TRBD1 (5 bases). Germline-derived CDR1 and CDR2 are MNHEY and SVGAGI. This CDR3 spans 14 amino acids. V was clipped by 2 bases and J by 4 bases, with 11 bases between them. CDR3 nucleotides: TGTGCCAGCAGTTACAGGGGAACGAGCACTGAAGCTTTCTTT. It translates to CASSYRGTSTEAFF.

The chain combines TRBV2 with TRBJ2-5; no firm D call. Deletions cut 4 bases from V and 5 bases from J, with 11 bases between. The CDR3 extends over 13 amino acids. CDR1 is SNHLY, CDR2 FYNNEI, per germline. The CDR3: CASSVWASETQYF. CDR3 bases: TGTGCCAGCAGTGTGTGGGCAAGCGAGACCCAGTACTTC.

This clone was seen once. The rearrangement uses TRBV5-1 and TRBJ1-1; D may be TRBD1 (5 bases). The CDR3 sequence is 14 residues long. V was trimmed by 4 bases and J by 5 bases, leaving 15 bases between them. Per germline, CDR1 SGHRS and CDR2 YFSETQ. CDR3 sequence: CASSLNSQGTEAFF. As DNA, the CDR3 is TGCGCCAGCAGCCTCAACTCCCAGGGTACTGAAGCTTTCTTT.

J is TRBJ1-1 and V is TRBV27; 8 nucleotides match TRBD1. This CDR3 comprises 14 residues. The germline V gene encodes CDR1 MNHEY and CDR2 SMNVEV (reference sequence). With V trimmed by 6 bases and J by 6 bases, 9 bases remained unmatched. The CDR3 protein is CASSSGTGGSEAFF. In nucleotides, the CDR3 is TGTGCCAGCAGCTCCGGGACAGGTGGGTCTGAAGCTTTCTTT.

The rearrangement links TRBV5-1 to TRBJ2-1; 13 nucleotides agree with TRBD2. The CDR3 length is 16 residues. Germline lookup yields CDR1 SGHRS and CDR2 YFSETQ. V trimming: 4 bases; J trimming: 6 bases; junction bases outside the gene matches: 7. The DNA of the CDR3 is TGCGCCAGCAGCGTAACTAGCGGGGGGGCCATCAATGAGCAGTTCTTC. Protein sequence: CASSVTSGGAINEQFF. Full variable domain (remainder filled in from reference TRBV5-1 and TRBJ2-1): KAGVTQTPRYLIKTRGQQVTLSCSPISGHRSVSWYQQTPGQGLQFLFEYFSETQRNKGNFPGRFSGRQFSNSRSEMNVSTLELGDSALYLCASSVTSGGAINEQFFGPGTRLTVL.

V usage is TRBV13 and J usage is TRBJ2-3, with 8 bases that match TRBD2. Germline V gene lookup returns CDR1 PRHDT and CDR2 FYEKMQ (reference sequence). V dropped 0 bases and J dropped 4; count of bases not matched to a gene: 9. The CDR3 totals 17 residues. CDR3 amino acids: CASSLGLSGGSSDTQYF. The CDR3, as DNA: TGTGCCAGCAGCTTAGGCCTGTCGGGGGGGTCCTCAGATACGCAGTATTTT.

This chain connects TRBV18 to TRBJ1-4; D gene uncertain. CDR3 length equals 15 residues. V was clipped by 0 bases and J by 3 bases, with 8 bases between them. Germline CDR1 KGHSH, CDR2 LQKENI. The CDR3 DNA is TGTGCCAGCTCACCACCGGGAGGAGCTAATGAAAAACTGTTTTTT. This codes for CASSPPGGANEKLFF.

The J gene is TRBJ2-7, the V gene TRBV9, with D uncertain. Trimming removed 0 bases at V and 6 bases at J, with 10 bases between. Germline CDR1 SGDLS, CDR2 YYNGEE. The CDR3 has 13 residues. CDR3 sequence: CASSVESTSEQYF. CDR3 in DNA: TGTGCCAGCAGCGTAGAATCAACGAGCGAGCAGTACTTC.

The chain links TRBV7-9 to TRBJ2-3, with 8 bases fitting TRBD2. Germline CDR1 is SEHNR and CDR2 is FQNEAQ (reference sequence). The CDR3 runs to 16 residues. The V gene end was trimmed by 3 bases and the J gene end by 7 bases; junction bases not matched to a gene: 12. The CDR3 DNA sequence: TGTGCCAGCAGCTTTCCGGGACTAGACACCAAGAATACGCAGTATTTT. Translated, it gives CASSFPGLDTKNTQYF.

Only a few counts were recorded for this clone. The chain combines TRBV4-3 with TRBJ2-1; the D gene is possibly TRBD2 (7 bases). The CDR3 contains 15 residues. Trimming took off 3 bases at V and 5 bases at J, with 14 bases between the two ends. Germline-derived CDR1 and CDR2 are LGHNA and YSLEER. The CDR3 spells CASSQGGQANNEQFF. The CDR3 nucleotides are TGCGCCAGCAGCCAGGGGGGGCAGGCAAACAATGAGCAGTTCTTC.

This clone appeared once. V usage is TRBV5-8 and J usage is TRBJ2-7; possibly TRBD2 for D (5 bases). Per the germline V gene, CDR1 is SGHTS and CDR2 is YDEGEE. The CDR3 loop spans 14 amino acids. V dropped 8 bases and J dropped 0 bases, with 15 bases sitting between them. CDR3 amino acids: CASFLTGISYEQYF. Here the CDR3 DNA reads TGTGCCAGTTTTTTGACCGGGATCTCCTACGAGCAGTACTTC.

This chain uses TRBV20-1 with TRBJ2-7; D remains ambiguous. The germline V and J ends were trimmed by 6 bases and 2 bases, with 17 bases remaining between them. The germline CDR1 and CDR2 sequences are DFQATT and SNEGSKA (reference sequence). CDR3 size: 14 residues. The CDR3 loop reads CSASSLSNTYEQYF. DNA of the CDR3: TGCAGTGCAAGTTCGCTATCTAATACCTACGAGCAGTACTTC.

The chain couples TRBV5-5 to TRBJ1-1; 10 nucleotides line up with TRBD1. The CDR3 sequence is 14 residues long. The V gene's germline CDR1 is SGHKS and CDR2 YYEKEE (reference sequence). Trimming took 0 bases from V and 11 from J; bases not matched to a gene: 7. The CDR3 DNA sequence: TGTGCCAGCAGCTTGGTTCTGGACAGGGGGATTGCTTTCTTT. Translation gives CASSLVLDRGIAFF.